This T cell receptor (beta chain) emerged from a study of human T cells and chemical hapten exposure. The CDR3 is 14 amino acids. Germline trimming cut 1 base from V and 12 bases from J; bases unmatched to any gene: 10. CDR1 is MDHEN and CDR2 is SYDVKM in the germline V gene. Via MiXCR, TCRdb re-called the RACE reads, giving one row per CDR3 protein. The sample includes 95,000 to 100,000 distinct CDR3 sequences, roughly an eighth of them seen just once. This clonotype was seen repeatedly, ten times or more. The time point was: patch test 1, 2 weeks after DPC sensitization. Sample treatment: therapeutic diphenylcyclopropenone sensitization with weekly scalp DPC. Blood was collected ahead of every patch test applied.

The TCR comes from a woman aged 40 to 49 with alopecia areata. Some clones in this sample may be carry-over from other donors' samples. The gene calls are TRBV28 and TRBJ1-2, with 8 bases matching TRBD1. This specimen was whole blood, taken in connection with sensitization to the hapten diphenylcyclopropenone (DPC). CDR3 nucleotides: TGTGCCAGCAGTTTATCCCCCTATGACAGGGGACACACCTTC. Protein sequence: CASSLSPYDRGHTF.